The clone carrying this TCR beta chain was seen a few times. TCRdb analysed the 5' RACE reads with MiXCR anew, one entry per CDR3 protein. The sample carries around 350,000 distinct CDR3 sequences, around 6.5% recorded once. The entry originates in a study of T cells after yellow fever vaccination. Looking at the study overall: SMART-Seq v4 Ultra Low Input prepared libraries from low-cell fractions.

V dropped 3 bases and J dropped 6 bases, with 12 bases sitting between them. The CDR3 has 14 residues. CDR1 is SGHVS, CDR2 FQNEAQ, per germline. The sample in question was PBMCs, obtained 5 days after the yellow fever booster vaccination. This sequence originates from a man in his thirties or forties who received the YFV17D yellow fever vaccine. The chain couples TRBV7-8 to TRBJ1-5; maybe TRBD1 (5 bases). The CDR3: CASSLREGSQPQHF. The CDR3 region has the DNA TGTGCCAGCAGCTTGAGGGAGGGGTCTCAGCCCCAGCATTTT.